This T cell receptor (beta chain) was recovered during a study of blood T cell repertoires in COVID-19 (dated by TCRdb to about 2020). Concerning the study at large: Collaborator samples came from the United States, Italy and Spain and covered acute and convalescent phases of COVID-19. The dataset comprised deeply sampled blood TCRbeta repertoires from subjects exposed to, actively infected with, or recovered from COVID-19. Sample metadata almost always included a de-identified subject ID, COVID-19 status, age in years and sex. Samples were obtained from the ongoing ImmuneRACE study (first 160 participants) and from 1,254 subjects provided by 6 global collaborators. HLA class I and class II types, where available, came from metadata supplied by the sample provider rather than from assay-based typing. A freely available public database, intended as a resource for researchers studying the immune response to SARS-CoV-2, is where the repertoires were released. The material from the prospective study consisted of cDNA or gDNA derived from T cells, B-cell-depleted T cells, or PBMCs. Here is what the overall study found, with its caveats: The amount of clinical and demographic metadata varied by source and participant and was provided uncurated.

Concerning this clone: The specificity of this receptor is unknown. No base quality values were provided; no much bigger clone lies one nucleotide off.

The immunoSEQ Assay, a bias-controlled multiplex PCR, was used to amplify TCRbeta CDR3 regions from genomic DNA. The authors' analysis ran thus. Nucleated cell counts per sample were estimated from amplification of reference gene primers within the assay. To quantify the absolute abundance of each unique TCRbeta CDR3 rearrangement, sequence reads were collapsed and filtered. For each sample, productive Simpson clonality was calculated by taking the square root of Simpson's diversity index across productive rearrangements. Here the immuneACCESS table is served through TCRdb, limited to in-frame sequences with V and J called. Missing clones are a known gap in these copies; in checked studies unresolved V genes cover under half, and the rest lacks a known reason. The DNA gave D and trimming, while V, J and clone size come from that table. The sample contains a few hundred thousand clones, about 86% of them found a single time. The top ten hold around 9.3% of the sample.

From its cysteine to its phenylalanine, the CDR3 spans 15 amino acids. Of the read, only the CDR3 DNA is kept; its 45 bases are in frame from base 1. CDR1 and CDR2, looked up from the germline V gene, are MDHEN and SYDVKM. V was cut back by 4 bases and J by 7 bases, leaving a gap of 14 bases between them. Enrolling through a virtual design, the prospective study's participants ranged in age from roughly 18 to 89 years and lived across about two dozen United States geographic areas. Cohort assignment in the prospective study relied on participant-reported clinical history from a screening survey and a study questionnaire. ImmuneRACE Cohort 3 recovered participants were defined by two consecutive negative NP/OP PCR tests, healthcare professional clearance, or symptom resolution. In the prospective study, whole blood, serum and a nasopharyngeal or oropharyngeal swab were collected from each participant by mobile phlebotomists. Additional blood draws and questionnaires over an approximately 2-month period could optionally be provided by prospective study participants. Before DNA extraction, prospective study blood samples were shipped either frozen or at room temperature.

This clonotype was sampled from a woman aged 50 to 60 who had recovered from COVID-19. The sample was PBMCs or T cells enriched from blood (not recorded which). Rearrangement joined TRBV28 to TRBJ1-6; matching of 5 bases hints at TRBD1 as the D gene. The CDR3 here reads CASSSPNGANSPLHF. The nucleotide sequence reads TGTGCCAGCAGTTCCCCCAATGGGGCGAATTCACCCCTCCACTTT.